This is a list of T cell receptor beta chains from one sample in a study of blood T cell repertoires in COVID-19. Clones were read by immunoSEQ multiplex PCR, and TCRdb kept only the in-frame ones, dropping some. This table has 150,000 or so clones, about four fifths appearing once. Sequences were obtained from peripheral blood. Every receptor here comes from a man between 65 and 79 years old who had recovered from COVID-19. CDR3s include the opening cysteine and the closing phenylalanine or tryptophan. A D gene is named only where the DNA matches it firmly. Size is stated for part of the rows, as once, few or many counts, or as a class when the clone is expanded.

v_gene: TRBV5-4
d_gene: TRBD1
abundance: NA
j_gene: TRBJ2-1
CDR3aa: CASSPEPGQGRGEQFF
CDR3nt: TGTGCCAGCAGCCCCGAGCCGGGACAGGGGCGGGGAGAGCAGTTCTTC

v_gene: TRBV7-9
d_gene: NA
abundance: NA
j_gene: TRBJ1-2
CDR3aa: CASSLVGLLLSYGYTF
CDR3nt: TGTGCCAGCAGCTTAGTAGGACTGCTGTTGAGCTATGGCTACACCTTC

v_gene: TRBV5-1
d_gene: NA
abundance: NA
j_gene: TRBJ2-2
CDR3aa: CASSSRETDPPGELFF
CDR3nt: TGCGCCAGCAGCTCTAGGGAGACCGATCCGCCCGGGGAGCTGTTTTTT

v_gene: TRBV10-3
d_gene: TRBD2
abundance: once
j_gene: TRBJ2-7
CDR3aa: CAISALREFYEQYF
CDR3nt: TGTGCCATCAGTGCCTTGCGGGAGTTTTACGAGCAGTACTTC

v_gene: TRBV20-1
d_gene: TRBD2
abundance: NA
j_gene: TRBJ2-3
CDR3aa: CSASFSGRADTQYF
CDR3nt: TGCAGTGCTAGTTTCAGCGGGAGGGCAGATACGCAGTATTTT

v_gene: TRBV3-1/TRBV3-2
d_gene: NA
abundance: NA
j_gene: TRBJ1-1
CDR3aa: CASSFATEAFF
CDR3nt: TGTGCCAGCAGCTTTGCGACTGAAGCTTTCTTT

v_gene: TRBV27
d_gene: TRBD1
abundance: NA
j_gene: TRBJ1-1
CDR3aa: CASSLYGTDNTEAFF
CDR3nt: TGTGCCAGCAGTTTATACGGGACAGATAACACTGAAGCTTTCTTT

v_gene: TRBV2
d_gene: NA
abundance: NA
j_gene: TRBJ2-2
CDR3aa: CASSAISGNTGELFF
CDR3nt: TGTGCCAGCAGTGCGATTAGCGGGAACACCGGGGAGCTGTTTTTT

v_gene: TRBV10-3
d_gene: NA
abundance: once
j_gene: TRBJ2-2
CDR3aa: CAISDYSFTGELFF
CDR3nt: TGTGCCATCAGTGATTACAGTTTCACCGGGGAGCTGTTTTTT

v_gene: TRBV11-3
d_gene: NA
abundance: NA
j_gene: TRBJ2-1
CDR3aa: CASSLGLATYNEQFF
CDR3nt: TGTGCCAGCAGCTTAGGGTTAGCAACCTACAATGAGCAGTTCTTC

v_gene: TRBV7-9
d_gene: TRBD2
abundance: NA
j_gene: TRBJ2-1
CDR3aa: CASSLGNSGTNNEQFF
CDR3nt: TGTGCCAGCAGCTTAGGGAATAGCGGGACCAACAATGAGCAGTTCTTC

v_gene: TRBV6-6
d_gene: NA
abundance: once
j_gene: TRBJ2-1
CDR3aa: CASRLGSSYNEQFF
CDR3nt: TGTGCCAGCAGGCTAGGGAGCTCCTACAATGAGCAGTTCTTC

v_gene: TRBV4-3
d_gene: NA
abundance: NA
j_gene: TRBJ1-5
CDR3aa: CASSQDYRQVNQPQHF
CDR3nt: TGCGCCAGCAGCCAAGATTATAGACAGGTCAATCAGCCCCAGCATTTT

v_gene: TRBV7-9
d_gene: NA
abundance: NA
j_gene: TRBJ2-5
CDR3aa: CASSEGQFFQETQYF
CDR3nt: TGTGCCAGCAGCGAAGGACAGTTTTTCCAAGAGACCCAGTACTTC

v_gene: TRBV5-1
d_gene: NA
abundance: NA
j_gene: TRBJ2-1
CDR3aa: CASSPGDRGNEQFF
CDR3nt: TGCGCCAGCAGCCCGGGAGATAGGGGCAATGAGCAGTTCTTC

v_gene: TRBV5-1
d_gene: TRBD1
abundance: once
j_gene: TRBJ1-4
CDR3aa: CASSLTGTVNEKLFF
CDR3nt: TGCGCCAGCAGCTTGACGGGGACAGTTAATGAAAAACTGTTTTTT

v_gene: TRBV19
d_gene: NA
abundance: NA
j_gene: TRBJ2-3
CDR3aa: CASSIVGQTTDTQYF
CDR3nt: TGTGCCAGTAGTATAGTAGGACAGACCACAGATACGCAGTATTTT

v_gene: TRBV9
d_gene: TRBD2
abundance: NA
j_gene: TRBJ2-2
CDR3aa: CASSVGSSGRYTGELFF
CDR3nt: TGTGCCAGCAGCGTAGGATCCAGCGGGAGGTACACCGGGGAGCTGTTTTTT

v_gene: TRBV18
d_gene: NA
abundance: NA
j_gene: TRBJ2-2
CDR3aa: CASSPPSVGELFF
CDR3nt: TGTGCCAGCTCACCACCGAGCGTCGGGGAGCTGTTTTTT

v_gene: TRBV6-6
d_gene: NA
abundance: NA
j_gene: TRBJ1-1
CDR3aa: CASSKRGFTEAFF
CDR3nt: TGTGCCAGCAGTAAAAGGGGTTTTACTGAAGCTTTCTTT

v_gene: TRBV6-5
d_gene: TRBD2
abundance: NA
j_gene: TRBJ2-3
CDR3aa: CASSSLLAGSTDTQYF
CDR3nt: TGTGCCAGCAGTTCCTTACTAGCGGGTTCCACAGATACGCAGTATTTT

v_gene: TRBV27
d_gene: TRBD1
abundance: NA
j_gene: TRBJ1-2
CDR3aa: CASSSTFPGQGRSNYGYTF
CDR3nt: TGTGCCAGCAGTTCCACTTTCCCGGGACAGGGCCGTTCGAACTATGGCTACACCTTC

v_gene: TRBV9
d_gene: TRBD2
abundance: few
j_gene: TRBJ2-1
CDR3aa: CASSLSGRDNEQFF
CDR3nt: TGTGCCAGCAGCCTTAGCGGGAGGGACAATGAGCAGTTCTTC

v_gene: TRBV7-6
d_gene: NA
abundance: NA
j_gene: TRBJ2-2
CDR3aa: CASSLSLSLFANTGELFF
CDR3nt: TGTGCCAGCAGCTTAAGTTTGTCACTGTTCGCGAACACCGGGGAGCTGTTTTTT

v_gene: TRBV19
d_gene: TRBD2
abundance: NA
j_gene: TRBJ2-1
CDR3aa: CASSGSSGRVFWNEQFF
CDR3nt: TGTGCCAGTAGTGGTAGTAGCGGGAGGGTATTTTGGAATGAGCAGTTCTTC

v_gene: TRBV18
d_gene: NA
abundance: NA
j_gene: TRBJ2-7
CDR3aa: CASSPGRAAYEQYF
CDR3nt: TGTGCCAGCTCACCGGGCAGGGCGGCCTACGAGCAGTACTTC

v_gene: TRBV18
d_gene: TRBD1
abundance: NA
j_gene: TRBJ2-5
CDR3aa: CASTTGEVVETQYF
CDR3nt: TGTGCCAGCACTACAGGGGAAGTGGTAGAGACCCAGTACTTC

v_gene: TRBV28
d_gene: NA
abundance: few
j_gene: TRBJ1-2
CDR3aa: CAVGRGLTTNYGYTF
CDR3nt: TGTGCCGTGGGTCGCGGCCTAACCACTAACTATGGCTACACCTTC

v_gene: TRBV6-2/TRBV6-3
d_gene: TRBD1
abundance: NA
j_gene: TRBJ1-6
CDR3aa: CASSYMTGTSPLHF
CDR3nt: TGTGCCAGCAGTTACATGACAGGGACTTCACCCCTCCACTTT

v_gene: TRBV6-5
d_gene: NA
abundance: NA
j_gene: TRBJ1-1
CDR3aa: CASLGGGTLAAFF
CDR3nt: TGTGCCAGCCTTGGAGGAGGCACGCTCGCAGCTTTCTTT

v_gene: TRBV7-8
d_gene: TRBD1
abundance: many
j_gene: TRBJ2-1
CDR3aa: CASSLGDRYNEQFF
CDR3nt: TGTGCCAGCAGCTTAGGGGACAGGTACAATGAGCAGTTCTTC

v_gene: TRBV19
d_gene: TRBD1
abundance: NA
j_gene: TRBJ2-7
CDR3aa: CASSISQGDEQYF
CDR3nt: TGTGCCAGTAGTATAAGTCAGGGGGACGAGCAGTACTTC

v_gene: TRBV6-2/TRBV6-3
d_gene: NA
abundance: NA
j_gene: TRBJ1-5
CDR3aa: CASSYSPGQPQHF
CDR3nt: TGTGCCAGCAGTTACTCCCCCGGGCAGCCCCAGCATTTT

v_gene: TRBV27
d_gene: NA
abundance: NA
j_gene: TRBJ1-1
CDR3aa: CASSFFGGTEAFF
CDR3nt: TGTGCCAGCAGTTTTTTCGGGGGCACTGAAGCTTTCTTT

v_gene: TRBV10-3
d_gene: NA
abundance: NA
j_gene: TRBJ2-7
CDR3aa: CAISEGGLRYEQYF
CDR3nt: TGTGCCATCAGTGAGGGGGGCCTAAGGTACGAGCAGTACTTC

v_gene: TRBV6-1
d_gene: NA
abundance: NA
j_gene: TRBJ2-5
CDR3aa: CASSEGQAQTQYF
CDR3nt: TGTGCCAGCAGTGAGGGGCAAGCCCAGACCCAGTACTTC

v_gene: TRBV9
d_gene: NA
abundance: NA
j_gene: TRBJ1-1
CDR3aa: CASSNQLELNTEAFF
CDR3nt: TGTGCCAGCAGCAATCAATTGGAGTTGAACACTGAAGCTTTCTTT

v_gene: TRBV2
d_gene: NA
abundance: few
j_gene: TRBJ2-1
CDR3aa: CATSRGANEQFF
CDR3nt: TGTGCCACCTCCCGGGGGGCGAATGAGCAGTTCTTC

v_gene: TRBV6-5
d_gene: NA
abundance: NA
j_gene: TRBJ2-2
CDR3aa: CASSYSRYTGELFF
CDR3nt: TGTGCCAGCAGTTACTCGCGGTACACCGGGGAGCTGTTTTTT

v_gene: TRBV9
d_gene: NA
abundance: NA
j_gene: TRBJ2-5
CDR3aa: CASSERPDKETQYF
CDR3nt: TGTGCCAGCAGCGAACGACCGGACAAAGAGACCCAGTACTTC

v_gene: TRBV19
d_gene: TRBD1
abundance: NA
j_gene: TRBJ1-5
CDR3aa: CASSLSGTGENQPQHF
CDR3nt: TGTGCCAGTAGTCTCAGCGGGACAGGGGAAAATCAGCCCCAGCATTTT

v_gene: TRBV28
d_gene: NA
abundance: NA
j_gene: TRBJ2-7
CDR3aa: CASSLGGSSYEQYF
CDR3nt: TGTGCCAGCAGTTTAGGTGGGAGCAGCTACGAGCAGTACTTC

v_gene: TRBV10-3
d_gene: NA
abundance: NA
j_gene: TRBJ2-7
CDR3aa: CAISEEQVEQYF
CDR3nt: TGTGCCATCAGTGAGGAACAGGTAGAGCAGTACTTC

v_gene: TRBV3-1/TRBV3-2
d_gene: TRBD2
abundance: NA
j_gene: TRBJ2-7
CDR3aa: CASSLLLAGGKEQYF
CDR3nt: TGTGCCAGCAGCCTACTACTAGCGGGAGGGAAGGAGCAGTACTTC

v_gene: TRBV6-4
d_gene: NA
abundance: NA
j_gene: TRBJ2-6
CDR3aa: CARFGRGLSGANVLTF
CDR3nt: TGTGCCCGATTTGGGCGGGGTCTCTCTGGGGCCAACGTCCTGACTTTC

v_gene: TRBV4-1
d_gene: TRBD2
abundance: NA
j_gene: TRBJ2-1
CDR3aa: CASSQLPGLVVGNEQFF
CDR3nt: TGCGCCAGCAGCCAACTGCCGGGACTAGTCGTGGGCAATGAGCAGTTCTTC

v_gene: TRBV4-3
d_gene: NA
abundance: NA
j_gene: TRBJ1-5
CDR3aa: CASSQRVQPQHF
CDR3nt: TGCGCCAGCAGCCAACGGGTCCAGCCCCAGCATTTT

v_gene: TRBV27
d_gene: TRBD1
abundance: NA
j_gene: TRBJ2-5
CDR3aa: CASSYRGRETQYF
CDR3nt: TGTGCCAGCAGTTACAGGGGGCGAGAGACCCAGTACTTC

v_gene: TRBV6-2/TRBV6-3
d_gene: TRBD2
abundance: once
j_gene: TRBJ2-1
CDR3aa: CASSYRRLAEADEQFF
CDR3nt: TGTGCCAGCAGTTACCGGAGACTAGCGGAGGCGGATGAGCAGTTCTTC

v_gene: TRBV19
d_gene: TRBD1
abundance: few
j_gene: TRBJ1-2
CDR3aa: CASSPRTGGWLDGYTF
CDR3nt: TGTGCCAGTAGTCCACGGACAGGGGGCTGGTTAGATGGCTACACCTTC

v_gene: TRBV7-9
d_gene: NA
abundance: few
j_gene: TRBJ2-3
CDR3aa: CASSPPPRIGTDTQYF
CDR3nt: TGTGCCAGCAGCCCACCGCCGCGGATCGGCACAGATACGCAGTATTTT

v_gene: TRBV1
d_gene: NA
abundance: NA
j_gene: TRBJ2-3
CDR3aa: CTSSQVIPGGGQSQYF
CDR3nt: TGCACCAGCAGCCAAGTTATTCCGGGAGGCGGCCAGTCGCAGTATTTT

v_gene: TRBV15
d_gene: TRBD1
abundance: many
j_gene: TRBJ1-2
CDR3aa: CATSRDRTGVLDNGYTF
CDR3nt: TGTGCCACCAGCAGAGATAGGACAGGGGTCCTCGATAATGGCTACACCTTC

v_gene: TRBV5-1
d_gene: NA
abundance: once
j_gene: TRBJ2-7
CDR3aa: CASRGDRDSNYEQYF
CDR3nt: TGCGCCAGCCGCGGAGACCGGGACTCTAACTACGAGCAGTACTTC

v_gene: TRBV18
d_gene: NA
abundance: NA
j_gene: TRBJ1-2
CDR3aa: CASSPSSPGNYGYTF
CDR3nt: TGTGCCAGCTCACCATCGTCCCCAGGGAACTATGGCTACACCTTC

v_gene: TRBV4-1
d_gene: NA
abundance: few
j_gene: TRBJ2-7
CDR3aa: CASSQVDSQGYEQYF
CDR3nt: TGCGCCAGCAGCCAAGTCGACAGTCAGGGGTACGAGCAGTACTTC

v_gene: TRBV2
d_gene: TRBD2
abundance: NA
j_gene: TRBJ2-1
CDR3aa: CASSGGSGRARWNEQFF
CDR3nt: TGTGCCAGCAGTGGAGGTAGCGGGAGGGCAAGGTGGAATGAGCAGTTCTTC

v_gene: TRBV18
d_gene: NA
abundance: NA
j_gene: TRBJ1-1
CDR3aa: CASSPIAVLNTEAFF
CDR3nt: TGTGCCAGCTCACCCATAGCTGTCCTGAACACTGAAGCTTTCTTT

v_gene: TRBV5-1
d_gene: NA
abundance: NA
j_gene: TRBJ2-2
CDR3aa: CASSIGATDTGELFF
CDR3nt: TGCGCCAGCAGCATAGGGGCGACTGACACCGGGGAGCTGTTTTTT